This T cell receptor beta chain stems from a study of cytomegalovirus exposure and HLA in healthy donors. This clone was seen once. The antigen remains unidentified. Study-wide findings and caveats: Later on, an analysis found that several of the most significant clusters appeared to be linked to common viral pathogens, which included parvovirus B19. The authors later found HLA-associated TCR beta chains more clonally expanded than equally common others. Among TCR sequences, most were rare, though some public TCRs appeared in many donors.

Researchers ran the PCR with 60 Vbeta and 13 Jbeta primers. Profiled with immunoSEQ multiplex PCR; TCRdb holds only in-frame clones, not every one. The sample includes more than 75,000 clones, approximately 79% of them seen just once. CDR1 is MGHDK, CDR2 SYGVNS, per germline. The V and J ends lost 6 bases and 4 bases, in that order; junction bases with no gene match: 11. The CDR3 consists of 15 residues. The TCR sequence derives from a woman aged 40 to 50 in good health and CMV-seronegative. The sample was PBMCs. The V gene is TRBV25-1, the J gene TRBJ2-5; TRBD1 matches at 7 bases. DNA of the CDR3: TGTGCCAGCAGGGCCCCGGGACAGCTTGGAGAGACCCAGTACTTC. Protein sequence: CASRAPGQLGETQYF. Full variable domain (missing parts from reference TRBV25-1 and TRBJ2-5): EADIYQTPRYLVIGTGKKITLECSQTMGHDKMYWYQQDPGMELHLIHYSYGVNSTEKGDLSSESTVSRIRTEHFPLTLESARPSHTSQYLCASRAPGQLGETQYFGPGTRLLVL.